The sequence of this TCR beta chain was determined in a study of blood T cell repertoires in COVID-19. Study information: Donors in the United States, Italy and Spain gave samples during acute or convalescent COVID-19. T cells, B-cell-depleted T cells, or PBMCs supplied cDNA or gDNA.

In the source study's methods: For nucleated cells, counts were estimated from reference gene primer amplification. Assay used: immunoSEQ multiplex PCR; TCRdb lists only in-frame clones, some missing. V, J and clone size were drawn from that table, and D and trimming were deduced from the DNA. The sample holds about 210,000 clones, 75% to 90% seen once. Per germline, CDR1 SGHDT and CDR2 YYEEEE. V trimming: 5 bases; J trimming: 7 bases; junction bases outside the gene matches: 8. CDR3 length: 13 residues. The sample consisted of peripheral blood. The chain combines TRBV5-6 with TRBJ1-1; TRBD1 aligns across 7 bases. The clonotype originates from a man between 60 and 75 years old with acute or convalescent COVID-19. The CDR3 bases are TGTGCCAGCAGGATATACAGGGGTCGTGAAGCTTTCTTT. It yields the protein CASRIYRGREAFF.